This T cell receptor beta chain was sequenced in a study of Tregs in tolerant kidney transplant recipients. Notes on the study in general: Biological reproducibility was not directly addressed in this study. Findings come from small patient numbers and require larger validation.

Unstimulated regulatory T cells (CD4+CD25+CD127-), CD4+CD25- non-regulatory cells, CD4 and CD8 cells were FACS-sorted from thawed PBMCs. Before regulatory T cell sorting, thawed PBMCs rested overnight at 37°C in 200 IU/ml IL-2. With respect to this clone: Its antigen is not identified.

The V and J ends lost 4 bases and 6 bases, in that order; junction bases with no gene match: 8. Germline V gene sequence: CDR1 SGHTA, CDR2 FQGNSA. The CDR3 is made up of 15 amino acids. Profiled with immunoSEQ multiplex PCR; TCRdb holds only in-frame clones, not every one. The sample has about 46,000 clones; roughly nine tenths are singletons. The sequence derives from a human donor in good health. V gene TRBV7-2 combines with J gene TRBJ2-7, with TRBD2 identical over 11 bases. Sequencing used Tregs from blood. The CDR3 region is CASSYQLAGGGEQYF. The CDR3 nucleotides read TGTGCCAGCAGCTACCAGCTAGCGGGAGGAGGCGAGCAGTACTTC.